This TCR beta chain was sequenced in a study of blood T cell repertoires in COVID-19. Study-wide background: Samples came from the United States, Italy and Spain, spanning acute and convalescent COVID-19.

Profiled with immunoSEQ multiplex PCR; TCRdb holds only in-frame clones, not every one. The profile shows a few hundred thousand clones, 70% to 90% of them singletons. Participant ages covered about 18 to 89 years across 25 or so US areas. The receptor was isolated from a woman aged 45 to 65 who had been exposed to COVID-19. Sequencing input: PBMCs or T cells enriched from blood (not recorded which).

The CDR3 DNA reads TGCGCCAGCAGCTTGGCCGTAAGGCAGGGAGGGGATGAGCAGTTCTTC. Residues: CASSLAVRQGGDEQFF. The J gene is TRBJ2-1, the V gene TRBV5-1; 7 bases line up with TRBD2. Germline assignment: CDR1 SGHRS and CDR2 YFSETQ. Unmatched junction bases numbered 11, after V lost 0 bases and J lost 8 bases. The CDR3 has 16 amino acids.